Below are 15 T cell receptor beta chains sequenced from a single sample in a study of CD4 T cells in relation to SARS-CoV-2 and coronaviruses (TCRdb year 2021). These receptors have no identified antigens. CD4+ T cells from unexposed donors were collected before the COVID-19 pandemic (2011-2018). After approximately eleven days of culture, CD4+ T cells were isolated with the EasySep CD4+ T cell isolation kit. The protocol used for the library was the immunoSEQ multiplex PCR assay. The table was pulled from immuneACCESS by TCRdb, which kept in-frame rearrangements only. Such tables lose some clones; where checked, under half of the loss comes from unresolved V genes, and the rest has no known cause. Within this sample are about 21,000 clones, with roughly three quarters of them counted one time only. Jointly, the top ten make up 15% to 20% of the sample. Input material: CD4+ T cells from PBMCs, cultured in vitro. These receptors were obtained from a human donor in good health.

This clone occurred a few times. This rearrangement joins TRBV25-1 to TRBJ2-7; 8 nucleotides align to TRBD1. The germline V gene has CDR1 MGHDK and CDR2 SYGVNS. The CDR3 totals 15 residues. Germline trimming cut 1 base from V and 5 bases from J; bases unmatched to any gene: 7. The CDR3 loop reads CASSESDRVANEQYF. In DNA, the CDR3 is TGTGCCAGCAGTGAATCGGACAGGGTTGCGAACGAGCAGTACTTC.

This clone was counted once. The gene calls are TRBV27 and TRBJ2-3, with 7 bases identical to TRBD2. CDR1 MNHEY and CDR2 SMNVEV come from the germline V gene (reference sequence). V lost 0 bases, J lost 0 bases, and 3 bases stayed unmatched. This CDR3 is built from 16 residues. CDR3 DNA sequence: TGTGCCAGCAGTTTATCGAGGACTAGGAGCACAGATACGCAGTATTTT. It translates to CASSLSRTRSTDTQYF.

The V gene is TRBV6-2 or TRBV6-3, the J gene TRBJ2-6, with a weak D call TRBD1 (5 bases). V lost 5 bases and J lost 2, with 13 bases in between. The CDR3 covers 16 residues. CDR1 is MNHEY and CDR2 is SVGEGT in the germline V gene. The CDR3 coding sequence is TGTGCCAGCAGTCGACCTCTAGGGGCTGGGGCCAACGTCCTGACTTTC. Protein: CASSRPLGAGANVLTF.

This rearrangement joins TRBV30 to TRBJ1-1; D not resolved. The germline CDR1 and CDR2 sequences are GTSNPN and SVGIG (reference sequence). There are 13 residues in the CDR3. V lost 0 bases, J lost 3 bases, and 8 bases lay in between. This CDR3 is CAWSVHGDTEAFF. In DNA, the CDR3 is TGTGCCTGGAGTGTACATGGGGACACTGAAGCTTTCTTT.

This clone showed up just once. The V call is TRBV14, the J call TRBJ1-2, with a tentative D call TRBD1 (6 bases). Germline values: CDR1 SGHDN, CDR2 FVKESK. The length of the CDR3 is 17 residues. V was shortened by 3 bases and J by 0 bases, with 17 bases between the two germline ends. CDR3 nucleotides: TGTGCCAGCAGCCACAGGGGCAGGACAGCTACTAACTATGGCTACACCTTC. It translates to CASSHRGRTATNYGYTF.

The chain uses TRBV19 and TRBJ2-7; D ambiguous. The CDR3 consists of 15 residues. Trimming took off 1 base at V and 0 bases at J, with 10 bases between the two ends. In germline, CDR1 is LNHDA, CDR2 SQIVND (reference sequence). The DNA of the CDR3 is TGTGCCAGTAGTATAGTTCACAGCAACTCCTACGAGCAGTACTTC. It is translated as CASSIVHSNSYEQYF.

This clone was counted a few times. V usage is TRBV11-3 and J usage is TRBJ2-3; no definite D call. V lost 4 bases and J lost 2, with 10 bases in between. Germline-derived CDR1 and CDR2 are SGHNT and YENEEA. The CDR3 is 14 residues long. The DNA of the CDR3 is TGTGCCAGCAGCTCCGTACAGTACACAGATACGCAGTATTTT. It specifies CASSSVQYTDTQYF.

This clone turned up a few times. The CDR3 is CASSADGGGGTDTQYF. CDR3 sequence (DNA): TGTGCCAGCAGCGCAGATGGGGGAGGGGGCACAGATACGCAGTATTTT. The chain carries TRBV7-9 and TRBJ2-3, with 7 bases fitting TRBD2. V was pared by 5 bases and J by 1 base, with 9 bases of the junction left unmatched. The CDR3 totals 16 residues. CDR1 and CDR2 from the germline V gene are SEHNR and FQNEAQ (reference sequence).

V is TRBV5-1 and J is TRBJ2-7; 7 bases map to TRBD2. V dropped 3 bases and J dropped 2; count of bases not matched to a gene: 5. The germline V gene encodes CDR1 SGHRS and CDR2 YFSETQ. The CDR3 sequence is 14 residues long. The CDR3 region is CASSSYRGAYEQYF. The CDR3 DNA reads TGCGCCAGCAGCTCCTATCGGGGGGCCTACGAGCAGTACTTC.

This clone was seen only once. This chain connects TRBV3-1 (or the pseudogene TRBV3-2) to TRBJ1-2, with TRBD1 identical over 7 bases. The CDR3 runs to 12 residues. Germline V gives CDR1 LGHDT, CDR2 YNNKEL (reference sequence). The trim removed 6 bases at V and 4 bases at J, leaving 2 bases unmatched. CDR3 coding DNA: TGTGCCAGCAGTCGACAGGGCTATGGCTACACCTTC. As protein: CASSRQGYGYTF.

The rearrangement joins TRBV7-8 to TRBJ1-5, with D perhaps TRBD1 (6 bases). Germline lookup yields CDR1 SGHVS and CDR2 FQNEAQ. The CDR3 sequence is 15 residues long. Trimming left V 5 bases short and J 1 base short, with 12 bases between. The chain's CDR3 is CASSRKQGSNQPQHF. The CDR3 coding sequence is TGTGCCAGCAGCCGTAAACAGGGAAGCAATCAGCCCCAGCATTTT.

V usage is TRBV15 and J usage is TRBJ2-5; D is possibly TRBD2 (5 bases). The CDR3 totals 15 residues. From germline, CDR1 is LNHNV and CDR2 YYDKDF (reference sequence). V gave up 2 bases and J gave up 2 bases, with 12 bases separating them. CDR3 in amino acids: CATSRSLASQETQYF. For the CDR3, the DNA is TGTGCCACCAGCAGATCCTTAGCGTCACAAGAGACCCAGTACTTC.

The gene calls are TRBV6-2 or TRBV6-3 and TRBJ2-7, with a tentative D call TRBD1 (6 bases). This CDR3 region has 17 residues. CDR1 and CDR2 from the germline V gene are MNHEY and SVGEGT. Trimming removed 4 bases from V and 1 base from J, with 20 bases in between. The CDR3 loop reads CASSSGQGFATSYEQYF. DNA of the CDR3: TGTGCCAGCAGTTCCGGGCAGGGGTTCGCTACGTCCTACGAGCAGTACTTC.

This sequence joins TRBV5-1 and TRBJ2-7; TRBD2 matches at 7 bases. Germline V gene sequence: CDR1 SGHRS, CDR2 YFSETQ. The CDR3 totals 16 residues. After removal of 4 bases from V and 1 base from J, the junction contained 11 bases not matched to a gene. CDR3 amino acids: CASSLAALGRSYEQYF. DNA for the CDR3: TGCGCCAGCAGCCTGGCCGCCCTCGGGAGGTCCTACGAGCAGTACTTC.

The chain recombines TRBV3-1 (or the pseudogene TRBV3-2) with TRBJ2-1; no firm D call. Trimming left V 1 base short and J 2 bases short, with 9 bases between. The CDR3 is 15 residues long. Looked up from germline, CDR1 is LGHDT and CDR2 is YNNKEL (reference sequence). The DNA for the CDR3 is TGTGCCAGCAGCCAAGCGTACGGACCCTACAATGAGCAGTTCTTC. It codes for CASSQAYGPYNEQFF.